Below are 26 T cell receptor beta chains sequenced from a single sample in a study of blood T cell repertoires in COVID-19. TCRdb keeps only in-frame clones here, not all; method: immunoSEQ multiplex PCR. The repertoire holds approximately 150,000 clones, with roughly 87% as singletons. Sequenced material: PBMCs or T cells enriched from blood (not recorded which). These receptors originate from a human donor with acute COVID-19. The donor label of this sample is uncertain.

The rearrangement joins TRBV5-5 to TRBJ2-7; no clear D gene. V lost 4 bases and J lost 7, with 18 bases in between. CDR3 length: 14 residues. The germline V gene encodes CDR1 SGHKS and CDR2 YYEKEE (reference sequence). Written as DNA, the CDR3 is TGTGCCAGCAGCGTGGGCGTTATCCTACGAGAGCAGTACTTC. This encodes CASSVGVILREQYF.

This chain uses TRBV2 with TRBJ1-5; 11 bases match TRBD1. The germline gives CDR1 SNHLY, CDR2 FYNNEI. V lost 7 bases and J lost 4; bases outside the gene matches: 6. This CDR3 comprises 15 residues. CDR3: CASKGQGGENQPQHF. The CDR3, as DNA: TGTGCCAGCAAGGGACAGGGGGGGGAGAATCAGCCCCAGCATTTT.

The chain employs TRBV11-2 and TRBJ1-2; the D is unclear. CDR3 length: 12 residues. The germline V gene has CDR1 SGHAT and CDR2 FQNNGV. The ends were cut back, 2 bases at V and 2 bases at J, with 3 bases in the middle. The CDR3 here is CASSLLNYGYTF. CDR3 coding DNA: TGTGCCAGCAGCTTATTAAACTATGGCTACACCTTC.

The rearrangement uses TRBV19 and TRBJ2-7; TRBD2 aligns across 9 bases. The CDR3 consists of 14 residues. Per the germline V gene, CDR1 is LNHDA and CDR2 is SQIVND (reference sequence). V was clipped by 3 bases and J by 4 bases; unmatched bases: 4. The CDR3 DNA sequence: TGTGCCAGTAGTATGGATCTAGCGGGGTACGAGCAGTACTTC. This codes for CASSMDLAGYEQYF.

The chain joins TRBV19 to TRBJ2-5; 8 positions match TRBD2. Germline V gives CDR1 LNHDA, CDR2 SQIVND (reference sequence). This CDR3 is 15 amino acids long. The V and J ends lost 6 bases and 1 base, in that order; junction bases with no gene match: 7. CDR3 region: CASRDTGGAQETQYF. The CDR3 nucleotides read TGTGCCAGTAGGGATACCGGGGGGGCCCAAGAGACCCAGTACTTC.

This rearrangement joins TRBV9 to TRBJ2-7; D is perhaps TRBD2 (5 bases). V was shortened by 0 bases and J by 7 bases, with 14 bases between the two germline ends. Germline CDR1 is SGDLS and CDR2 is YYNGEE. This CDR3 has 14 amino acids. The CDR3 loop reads CASSVGGLAVEQYF. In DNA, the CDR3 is TGTGCCAGCAGCGTAGGAGGACTCGCGGTGGAGCAGTACTTC.

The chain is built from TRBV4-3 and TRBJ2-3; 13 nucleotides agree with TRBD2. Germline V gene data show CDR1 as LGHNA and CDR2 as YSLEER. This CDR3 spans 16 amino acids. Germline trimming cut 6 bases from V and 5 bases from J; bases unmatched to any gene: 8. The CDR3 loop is CASRLGLAGDQDTQYF. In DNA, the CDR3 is TGCGCCAGCAGGTTAGGACTAGCGGGGGATCAAGATACGCAGTATTTT.

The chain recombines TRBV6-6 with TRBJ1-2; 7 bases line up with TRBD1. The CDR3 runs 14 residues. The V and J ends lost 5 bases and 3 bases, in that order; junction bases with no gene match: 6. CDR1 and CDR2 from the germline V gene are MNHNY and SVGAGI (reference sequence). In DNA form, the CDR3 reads TGTGCCAGCAGTATTCTAGGACAGGACTATGGCTACACCTTC. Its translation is CASSILGQDYGYTF.

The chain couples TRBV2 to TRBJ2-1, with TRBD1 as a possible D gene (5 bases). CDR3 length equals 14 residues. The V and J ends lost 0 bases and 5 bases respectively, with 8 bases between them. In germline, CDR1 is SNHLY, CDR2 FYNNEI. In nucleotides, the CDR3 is TGTGCCAGCAGTGAAGCAGTCAGGGACAATGAGCAGTTCTTC. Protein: CASSEAVRDNEQFF.

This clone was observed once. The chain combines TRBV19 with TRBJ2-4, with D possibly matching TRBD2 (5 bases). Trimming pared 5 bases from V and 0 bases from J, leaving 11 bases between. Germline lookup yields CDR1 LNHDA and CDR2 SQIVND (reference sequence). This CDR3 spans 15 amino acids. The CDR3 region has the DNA TGTGCCAGTAGTCGAGGGTCCCTAGCCAAAAACATTCAGTACTTC. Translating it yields CASSRGSLAKNIQYF.

This chain's CDR3 is CAWSPGGETQYF. In DNA form, the CDR3 reads TGTGCCTGGAGTCCGGGGGGGGAGACCCAGTACTTC. The gene calls are TRBV30 and TRBJ2-5; the match to TRBD2 covers 8 bases. After removal of 2 bases from V and 5 bases from J, the junction contained 1 base not matched to a gene. The CDR3 is 12 residues long. Germline CDR1 and CDR2: GTSNPN and SVGIG (reference sequence).

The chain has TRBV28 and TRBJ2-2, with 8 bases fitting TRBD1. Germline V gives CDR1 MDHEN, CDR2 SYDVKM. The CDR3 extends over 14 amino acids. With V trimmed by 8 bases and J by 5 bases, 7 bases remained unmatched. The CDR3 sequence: CASFDRGGTGELFF. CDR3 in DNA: TGTGCCAGCTTTGACAGGGGCGGGACCGGGGAGCTGTTTTTT.

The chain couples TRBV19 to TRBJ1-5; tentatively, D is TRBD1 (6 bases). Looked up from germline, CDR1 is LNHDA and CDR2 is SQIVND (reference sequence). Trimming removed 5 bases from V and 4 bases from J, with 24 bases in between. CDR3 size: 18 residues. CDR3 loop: CASSPSPTRGIWNQPQHF. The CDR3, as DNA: TGTGCCAGTAGTCCCTCCCCGACAAGGGGGATTTGGAATCAGCCCCAGCATTTT.

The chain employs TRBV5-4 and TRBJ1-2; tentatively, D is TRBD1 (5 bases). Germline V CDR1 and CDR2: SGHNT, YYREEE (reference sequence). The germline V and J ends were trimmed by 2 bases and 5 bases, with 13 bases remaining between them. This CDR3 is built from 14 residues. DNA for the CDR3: TGTGCCAGCAGCTTACGGGGGGAGTGGTATGGCTACACCTTC. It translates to CASSLRGEWYGYTF.

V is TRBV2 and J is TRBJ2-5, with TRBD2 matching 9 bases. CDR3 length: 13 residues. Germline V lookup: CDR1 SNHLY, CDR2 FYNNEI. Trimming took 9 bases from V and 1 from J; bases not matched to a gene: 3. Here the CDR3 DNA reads TGTGCCAGAATGACTAGCGGCCAAGAGACCCAGTACTTC. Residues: CARMTSGQETQYF.

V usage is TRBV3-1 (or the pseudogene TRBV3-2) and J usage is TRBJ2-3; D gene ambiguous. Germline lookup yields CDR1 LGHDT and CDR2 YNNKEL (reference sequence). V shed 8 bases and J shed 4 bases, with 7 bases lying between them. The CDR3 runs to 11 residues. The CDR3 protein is CASAAPDTQYF. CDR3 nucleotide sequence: TGTGCCAGCGCGGCCCCAGATACGCAGTATTTT.

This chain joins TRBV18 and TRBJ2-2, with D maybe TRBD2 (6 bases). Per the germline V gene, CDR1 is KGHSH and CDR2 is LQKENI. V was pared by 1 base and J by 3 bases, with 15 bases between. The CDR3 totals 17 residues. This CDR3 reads CASSPLQEGSYTGELFF. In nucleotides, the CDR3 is TGTGCCAGCTCACCACTACAGGAGGGAAGCTACACCGGGGAGCTGTTTTTT.

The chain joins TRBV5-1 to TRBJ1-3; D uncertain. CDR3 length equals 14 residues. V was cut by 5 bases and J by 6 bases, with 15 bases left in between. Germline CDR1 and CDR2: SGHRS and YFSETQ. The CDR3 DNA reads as TGCGCCAGCAGGGAGGCGGTGGCGGAAAACACCATATATTTT. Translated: CASREAVAENTIYF.

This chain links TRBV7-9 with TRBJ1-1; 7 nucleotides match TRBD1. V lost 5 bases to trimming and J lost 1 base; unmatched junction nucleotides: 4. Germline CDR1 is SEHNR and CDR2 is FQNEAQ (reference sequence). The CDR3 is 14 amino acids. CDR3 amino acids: CASSQTGRNTEAFF. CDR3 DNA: TGTGCCAGCAGCCAGACAGGGCGGAACACTGAAGCTTTCTTT.

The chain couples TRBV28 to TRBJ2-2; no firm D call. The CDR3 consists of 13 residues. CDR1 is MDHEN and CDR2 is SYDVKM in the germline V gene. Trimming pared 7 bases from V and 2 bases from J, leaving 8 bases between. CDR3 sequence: CASIRSNTGELFF. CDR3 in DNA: TGTGCCAGCATCCGGAGCAACACCGGGGAGCTGTTTTTT.

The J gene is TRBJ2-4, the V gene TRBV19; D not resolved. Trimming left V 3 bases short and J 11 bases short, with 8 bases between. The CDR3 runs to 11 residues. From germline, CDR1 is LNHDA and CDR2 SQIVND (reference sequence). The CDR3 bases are TGTGCCAGTAGTATGCCCCCGGTTCAGTACTTC. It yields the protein CASSMPPVQYF.

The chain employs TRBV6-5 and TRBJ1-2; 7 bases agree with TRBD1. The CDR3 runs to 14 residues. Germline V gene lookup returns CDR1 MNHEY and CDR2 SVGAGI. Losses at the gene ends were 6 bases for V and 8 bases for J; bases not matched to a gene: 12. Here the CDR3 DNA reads TGTGCCAGCAGGGCGAGGGGGCGCAGGGTAGGCTACACCTTC. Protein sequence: CASRARGRRVGYTF.

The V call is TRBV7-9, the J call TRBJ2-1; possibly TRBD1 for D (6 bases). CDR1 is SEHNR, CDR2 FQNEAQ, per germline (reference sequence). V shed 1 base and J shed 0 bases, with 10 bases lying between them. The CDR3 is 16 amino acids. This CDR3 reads CASSLESGVSYNEQFF. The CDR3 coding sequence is TGTGCCAGCAGCTTAGAATCAGGGGTCTCCTACAATGAGCAGTTCTTC.

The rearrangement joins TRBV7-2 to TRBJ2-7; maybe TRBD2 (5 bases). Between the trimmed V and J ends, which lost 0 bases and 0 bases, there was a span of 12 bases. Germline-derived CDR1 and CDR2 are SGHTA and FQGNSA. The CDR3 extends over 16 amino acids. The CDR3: CASSLAGGQSSYEQYF. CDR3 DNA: TGTGCCAGCAGCTTAGCCGGCGGGCAAAGCTCCTACGAGCAGTACTTC.

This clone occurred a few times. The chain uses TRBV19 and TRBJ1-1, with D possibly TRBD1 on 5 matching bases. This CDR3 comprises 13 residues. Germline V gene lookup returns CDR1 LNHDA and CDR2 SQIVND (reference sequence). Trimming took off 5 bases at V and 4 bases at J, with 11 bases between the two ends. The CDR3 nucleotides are TGTGCCAGTAGTTTGACAGTGGTCACTGAAGCTTTCTTT. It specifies CASSLTVVTEAFF.

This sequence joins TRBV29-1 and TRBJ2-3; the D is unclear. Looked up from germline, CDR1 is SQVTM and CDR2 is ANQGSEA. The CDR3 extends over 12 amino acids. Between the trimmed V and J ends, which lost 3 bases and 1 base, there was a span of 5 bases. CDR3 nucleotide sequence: TGCAGCGTTGATCGGGGCACAGATACGCAGTATTTT. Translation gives CSVDRGTDTQYF.